This T cell receptor beta chain derives from a study of CD8+CD57+ T cells in acquired aplastic anemia (dated by TCRdb to the late 2010s). For context, the study as a whole: A mean of about 3 ug of DNA, ranging from roughly 0.18 to 30 ug, was extracted from sorted CD4+ and CD8+ cells. A CD8+CD57+ expansion meant a frequency higher than the mean frequency seen in healthy subjects.

Flow cytometry had shown CD8+CD57+ cell expansion in the patients selected for sequencing. Severe acquired aplastic anemia was diagnosed in all patients according to International Study of Aplastic Anemia and Agranulocytosis and Camitta criteria. Patients had received no therapy at the time of blood sampling. TCR repertoires of sorted CD4+ and CD8+ blood T cells from severe aplastic anemia patients and healthy subjects were deep-sequenced in the study. Patients were enrolled under clinicaltrials.gov protocols 00001620, 01623167, 00001397, 00071045, 00081523 and 00961064 in the USA. Ficoll-Paque density gradient centrifugation was used to isolate peripheral blood mononuclear cells. Before DNA extraction, CD4+ and CD8+ T cells were sorted with FACS or magnetic beads. The CDR1 and CDR2 encoded by the germline V gene are SGHTA and FQGNSA. The CDR3 holds 12 amino acids from the cysteine to the phenylalanine. This entry keeps only the CDR3 DNA: 36 bases, framed from base 1. At the junction V is shortened by 2 bases and J by 3 bases, with 5 bases in between.

The sample holds many counts of this clonotype. There is no known antigen for this receptor. Base qualities were left out, and no much larger clone turns up one base away. Genomic DNA was used as template for profiling of TCR beta VDJ combinations and CDR3 sequences. An Illumina HiSeq 2000 was used for TCR repertoire sequencing. As for the authors' bioinformatics: TRBV/TRBJ rearrangement plots, CDR3 size and DJ length profiles, and Simpson's diversity index were used to assess repertoires. Whichever DNA sequence was most abundant in the deep sequencing data was defined as the immunodominant clone. CDR3 amino acid sequences were checked for sharing between subjects and were compared against published repertoires and the VDJdb database. Clones were called with MiXCR by TCRdb after fastp trimmed the public reads at Q25, and only in-frame beta chains were retained. Rows are unified per CDR3 protein, each entry keeping the most common DNA and genes. These V and J calls derive from TCRdb rather than the authors' analysis. The sample records some 160,000 distinct CDR3 sequences, less than 50% of which are singletons. The top ten clones comprise 3.2% of the sample.

The paper as a whole reports these results and caveats: CD8+ Simpson's diversity did not differ significantly between patients and healthy controls (P=0.060). Roughly 29 CD8+ CDR3 sequences were found to be shared between patients and controls, but these sequences appeared to be highly expressed in patients and within the immunodominant clones of the patients.

The sequencing sample was made of sorted CD4+, CD8+, or CD8+CD57+ T cells (not recorded which) from PBMCs. This TCR came from a human donor with aplastic anemia. Recombination joined TRBV7-2 with TRBJ2-7; too little of a D gene remains to name it. The CDR3 region reads CASSLTNYEQYF. The DNA is TGTGCCAGCAGCTTAACCAACTACGAGCAGTACTTC. The entire variable domain, with the stretches around the CDR3 drawn from the reference TRBV7-2 and TRBJ2-7 proteins, is GAGVSQSPSNKVTEKGKDVELRCDPISGHTALYWYRQSLGQGLEFLIYFQGNSAPDKSGLPSDRFSAERTGGSVSTLTIQRTQQEDSAVYLCASSLTNYEQYFGPGTRLTVT.